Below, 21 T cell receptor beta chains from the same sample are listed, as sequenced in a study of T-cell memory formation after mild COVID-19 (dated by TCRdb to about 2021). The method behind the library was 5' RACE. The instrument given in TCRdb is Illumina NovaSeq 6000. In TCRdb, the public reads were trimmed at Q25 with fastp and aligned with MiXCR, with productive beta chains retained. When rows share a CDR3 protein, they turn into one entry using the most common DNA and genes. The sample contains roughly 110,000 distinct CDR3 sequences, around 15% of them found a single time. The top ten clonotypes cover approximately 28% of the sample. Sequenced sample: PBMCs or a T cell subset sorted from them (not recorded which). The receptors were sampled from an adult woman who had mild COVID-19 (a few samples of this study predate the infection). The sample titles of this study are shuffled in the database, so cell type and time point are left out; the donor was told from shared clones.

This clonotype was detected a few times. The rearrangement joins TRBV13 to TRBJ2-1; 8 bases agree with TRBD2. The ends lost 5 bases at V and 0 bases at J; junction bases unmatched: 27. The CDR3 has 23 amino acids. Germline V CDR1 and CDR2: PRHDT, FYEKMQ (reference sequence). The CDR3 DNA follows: TGTGCCAGCAGCCCCGCCGTGGGGGAAGGCGCGGGGGGCGCCCTCCACTCCTACAATGAGCAGTTCTTC. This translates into CASSPAVGEGAGGALHSYNEQFF.

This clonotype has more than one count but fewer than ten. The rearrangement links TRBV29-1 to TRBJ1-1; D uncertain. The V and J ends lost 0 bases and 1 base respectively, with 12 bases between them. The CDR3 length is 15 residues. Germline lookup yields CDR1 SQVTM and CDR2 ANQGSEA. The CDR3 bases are TGCAGCGTTGAAGATCTAGAGCTTTGGAACACTGAAGCTTTCTTT. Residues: CSVEDLELWNTEAFF.

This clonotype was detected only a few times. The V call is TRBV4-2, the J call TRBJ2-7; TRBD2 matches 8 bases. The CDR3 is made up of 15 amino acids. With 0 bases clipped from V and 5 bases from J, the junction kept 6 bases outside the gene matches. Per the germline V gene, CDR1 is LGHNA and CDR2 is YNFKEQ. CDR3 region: CASSQDPSGGNEQYF. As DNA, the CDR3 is TGTGCCAGCAGCCAAGATCCCAGCGGGGGCAACGAGCAGTACTTC.

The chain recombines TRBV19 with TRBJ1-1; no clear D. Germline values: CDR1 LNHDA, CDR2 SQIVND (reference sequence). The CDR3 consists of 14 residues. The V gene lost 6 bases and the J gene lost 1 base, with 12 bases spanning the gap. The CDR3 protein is CASRGGPANTEAFF. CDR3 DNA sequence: TGTGCCAGTAGAGGAGGTCCAGCGAACACTGAAGCTTTCTTT.

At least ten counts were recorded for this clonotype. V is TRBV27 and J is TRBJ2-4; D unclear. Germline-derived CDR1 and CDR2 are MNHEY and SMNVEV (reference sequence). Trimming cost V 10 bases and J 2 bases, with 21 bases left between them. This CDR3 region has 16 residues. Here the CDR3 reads CATRDYSGLTKNIQYF. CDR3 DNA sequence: TGTGCCACCAGAGATTATTCTGGTTTGACCAAAAACATTCAGTACTTC.

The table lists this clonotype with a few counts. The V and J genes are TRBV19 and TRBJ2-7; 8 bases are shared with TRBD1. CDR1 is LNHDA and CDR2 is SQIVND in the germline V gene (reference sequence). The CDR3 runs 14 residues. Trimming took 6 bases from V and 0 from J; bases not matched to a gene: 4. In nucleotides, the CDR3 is TGTGCCAGTAGCTGGACAGGGAGCTCCTACGAGCAGTACTTC. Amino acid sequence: CASSWTGSSYEQYF. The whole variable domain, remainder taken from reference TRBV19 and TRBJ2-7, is DGGITQSPKYLFRKEGQNVTLSCEQNLNHDAMYWYRQDPGQGLRLIYYSQIVNDFQKGDIAEGYSVSREKKESFPLTVTSAQKNPTAFYLCASSWTGSSYEQYFGPGTRLTVT.

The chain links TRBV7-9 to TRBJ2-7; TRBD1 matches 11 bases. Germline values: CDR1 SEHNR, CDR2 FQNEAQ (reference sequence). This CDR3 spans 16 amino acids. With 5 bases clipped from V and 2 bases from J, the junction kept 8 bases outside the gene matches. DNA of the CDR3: TGTGCCAGCAGCCCTTGGTTGGACAGGGGGCCCTACGAGCAGTACTTC. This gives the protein CASSPWLDRGPYEQYF.

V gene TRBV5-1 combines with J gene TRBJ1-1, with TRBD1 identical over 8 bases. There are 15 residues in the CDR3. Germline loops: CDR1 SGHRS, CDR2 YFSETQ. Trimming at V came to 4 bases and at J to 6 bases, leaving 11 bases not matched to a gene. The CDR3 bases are TGCGCCAGCAGCGGTGGACAGGGTGAACTCGCTGAAGCTTTCTTT. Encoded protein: CASSGGQGELAEAFF.

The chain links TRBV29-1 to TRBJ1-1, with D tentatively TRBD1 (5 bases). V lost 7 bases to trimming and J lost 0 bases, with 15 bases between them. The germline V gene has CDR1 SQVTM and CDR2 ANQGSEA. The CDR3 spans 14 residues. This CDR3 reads CSAEREGMNTEAFF. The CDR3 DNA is TGCAGCGCGGAACGGGAGGGGATGAACACTGAAGCTTTCTTT.

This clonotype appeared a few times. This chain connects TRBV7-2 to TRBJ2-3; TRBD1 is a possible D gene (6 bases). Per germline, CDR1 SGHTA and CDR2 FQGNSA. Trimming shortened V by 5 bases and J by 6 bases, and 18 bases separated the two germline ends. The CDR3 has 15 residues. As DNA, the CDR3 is TGTGCCAGCAGCCAGGGGACCTTTCAAGGCGATACGCAGTATTTT. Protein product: CASSQGTFQGDTQYF.

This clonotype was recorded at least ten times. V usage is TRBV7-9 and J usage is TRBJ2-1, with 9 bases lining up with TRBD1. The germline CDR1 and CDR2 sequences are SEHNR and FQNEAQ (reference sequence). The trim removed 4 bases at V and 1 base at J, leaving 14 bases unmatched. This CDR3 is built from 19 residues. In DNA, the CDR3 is TGTGCCAGCAGCTCGACCGGGACAGGGAAGTTTAGGTCCTACAATGAGCAGTTCTTC. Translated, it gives CASSSTGTGKFRSYNEQFF.

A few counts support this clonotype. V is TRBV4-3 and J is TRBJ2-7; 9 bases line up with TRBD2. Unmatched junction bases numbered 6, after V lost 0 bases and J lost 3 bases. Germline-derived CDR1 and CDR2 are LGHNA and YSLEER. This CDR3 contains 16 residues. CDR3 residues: CASSQDTTSGFYEQYF. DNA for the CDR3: TGCGCCAGCAGCCAAGATACGACTAGCGGTTTCTACGAGCAGTACTTC.

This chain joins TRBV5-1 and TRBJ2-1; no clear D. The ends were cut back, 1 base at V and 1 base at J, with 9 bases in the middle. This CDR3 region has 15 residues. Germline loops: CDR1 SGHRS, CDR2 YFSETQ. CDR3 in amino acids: CASSLLYPSYNEQFF. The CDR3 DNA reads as TGCGCCAGCAGCTTGCTCTATCCTTCCTACAATGAGCAGTTCTTC.

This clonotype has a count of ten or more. Here the CDR3 DNA reads TGTGCCAGCAGCCCATGGGCGTACAATGAGCAGTTCTTC. Translating gives CASSPWAYNEQFF. The chain uses TRBV7-6 and TRBJ2-1; no firm D call. V lost 5 bases, J lost 4 bases, and 9 bases lay in between. Per germline, CDR1 SGHVS and CDR2 FNYEAQ. The CDR3 totals 13 residues. The whole variable domain, filled in from reference TRBV7-6 and TRBJ2-1, reads GAGVSQSPRYKVTKRGQDVALRCDPISGHVSLYWYRQALGQGPEFLTYFNYEAQQDKSGLPNDRFSAERPEGSISTLTIQRTEQRDSAMYRCASSPWAYNEQFFGPGTRLTVL.

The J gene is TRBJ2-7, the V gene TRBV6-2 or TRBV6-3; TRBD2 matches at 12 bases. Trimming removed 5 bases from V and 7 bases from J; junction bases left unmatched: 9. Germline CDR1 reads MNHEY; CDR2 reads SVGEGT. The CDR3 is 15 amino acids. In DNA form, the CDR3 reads TGTGCCAGCAGTCCGAGACTAGCGGGGGATCCAGAGCAGTACTTC. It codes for CASSPRLAGDPEQYF.

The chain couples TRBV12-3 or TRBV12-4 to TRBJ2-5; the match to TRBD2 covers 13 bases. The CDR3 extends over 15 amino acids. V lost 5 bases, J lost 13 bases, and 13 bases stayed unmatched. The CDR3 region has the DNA TGTGCCAGCAGTATGGGGACTAGCGGGACCTACTTAACGTACTTC. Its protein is CASSMGTSGTYLTYF.

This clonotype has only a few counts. The CDR3 here is CASSYKRSTGTGRFDEQFF. In DNA form, the CDR3 reads TGTGCCAGCAGTTACAAACGCAGTACCGGGACAGGGAGGTTCGATGAGCAGTTCTTC. The chain carries TRBV6-6 and TRBJ2-1; 9 bases align to TRBD1. Trimming took 2 bases from V and 8 from J; bases not matched to a gene: 19. The CDR3 sequence is 19 residues long. Per germline, CDR1 MNHNY and CDR2 SVGAGI (reference sequence).

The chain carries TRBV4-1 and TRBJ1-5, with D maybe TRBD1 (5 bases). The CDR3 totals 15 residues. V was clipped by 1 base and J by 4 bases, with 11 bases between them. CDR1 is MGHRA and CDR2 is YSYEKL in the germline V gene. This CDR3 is CASSQVYGGNQPQHF. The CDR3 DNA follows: TGCGCCAGCAGCCAAGTTTATGGGGGGAATCAGCCCCAGCATTTT.

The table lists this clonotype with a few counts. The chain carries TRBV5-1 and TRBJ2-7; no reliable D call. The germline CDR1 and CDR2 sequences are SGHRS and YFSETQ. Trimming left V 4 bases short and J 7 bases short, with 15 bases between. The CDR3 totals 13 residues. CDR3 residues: CASSARTDGEQYF. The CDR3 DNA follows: TGCGCCAGCAGCGCGCGGACGGACGGGGAGCAGTACTTC.

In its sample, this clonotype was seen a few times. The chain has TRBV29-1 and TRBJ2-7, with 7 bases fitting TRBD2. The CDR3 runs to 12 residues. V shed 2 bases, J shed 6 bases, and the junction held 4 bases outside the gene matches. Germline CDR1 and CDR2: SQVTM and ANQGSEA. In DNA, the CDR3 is TGCAGCGTTGAATCGTGGGGGGGCGAGCAGTACTTC. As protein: CSVESWGGEQYF.

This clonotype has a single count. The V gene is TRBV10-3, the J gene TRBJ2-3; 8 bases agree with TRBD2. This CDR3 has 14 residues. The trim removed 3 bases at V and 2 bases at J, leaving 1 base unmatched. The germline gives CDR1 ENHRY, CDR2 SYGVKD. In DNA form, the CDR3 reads TGTGCCATCAGTGATGGACTAGCCACAGATACGCAGTATTTT. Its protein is CAISDGLATDTQYF.